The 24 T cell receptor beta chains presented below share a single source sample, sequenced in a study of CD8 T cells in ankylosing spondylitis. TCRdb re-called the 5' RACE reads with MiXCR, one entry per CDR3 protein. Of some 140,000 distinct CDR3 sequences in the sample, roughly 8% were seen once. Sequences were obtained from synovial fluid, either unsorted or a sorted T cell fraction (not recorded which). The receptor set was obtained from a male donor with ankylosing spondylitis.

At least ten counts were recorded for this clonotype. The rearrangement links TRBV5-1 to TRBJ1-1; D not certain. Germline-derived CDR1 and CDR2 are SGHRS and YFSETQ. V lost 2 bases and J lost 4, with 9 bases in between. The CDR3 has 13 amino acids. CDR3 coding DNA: TGCGCCAGCAGCTTCGGCGGGCCCACTGAAGCTTTCTTT. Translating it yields CASSFGGPTEAFF.

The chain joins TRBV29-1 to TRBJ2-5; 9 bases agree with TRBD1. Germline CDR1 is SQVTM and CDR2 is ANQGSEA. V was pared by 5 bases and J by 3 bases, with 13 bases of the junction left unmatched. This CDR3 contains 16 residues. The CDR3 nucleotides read TGCAGCGTTCAGGCTCTATGGGACAGGGTGAAAGAGACCCAGTACTTC. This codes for CSVQALWDRVKETQYF.

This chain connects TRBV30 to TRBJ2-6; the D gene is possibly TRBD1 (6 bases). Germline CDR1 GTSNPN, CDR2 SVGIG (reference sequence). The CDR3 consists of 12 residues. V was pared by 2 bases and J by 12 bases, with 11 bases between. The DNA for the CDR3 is TGTGCCTGGAGTAGTACAGGGAGCGTCCTGACTTTC. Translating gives CAWSSTGSVLTF.

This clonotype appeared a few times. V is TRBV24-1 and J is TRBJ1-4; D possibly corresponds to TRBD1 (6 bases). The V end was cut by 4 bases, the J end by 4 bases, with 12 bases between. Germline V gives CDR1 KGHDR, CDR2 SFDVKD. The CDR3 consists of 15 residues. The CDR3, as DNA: TGTGCCACCAGTGACCCGACAGGAGGTAATGAAAAACTGTTTTTT. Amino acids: CATSDPTGGNEKLFF.

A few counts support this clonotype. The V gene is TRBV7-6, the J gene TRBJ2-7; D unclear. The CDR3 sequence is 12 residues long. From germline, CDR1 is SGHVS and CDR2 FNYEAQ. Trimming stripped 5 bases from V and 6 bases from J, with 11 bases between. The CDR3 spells CASSVPSGEQYF. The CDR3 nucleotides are TGTGCCAGCAGCGTTCCTTCTGGCGAGCAGTACTTC.

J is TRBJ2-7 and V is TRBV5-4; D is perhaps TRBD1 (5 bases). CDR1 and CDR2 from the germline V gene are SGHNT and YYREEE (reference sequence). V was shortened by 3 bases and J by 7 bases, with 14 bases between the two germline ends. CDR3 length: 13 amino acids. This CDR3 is CASSSPSRQEQYF. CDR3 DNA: TGTGCCAGCAGCTCACCCTCTAGACAGGAGCAGTACTTC.

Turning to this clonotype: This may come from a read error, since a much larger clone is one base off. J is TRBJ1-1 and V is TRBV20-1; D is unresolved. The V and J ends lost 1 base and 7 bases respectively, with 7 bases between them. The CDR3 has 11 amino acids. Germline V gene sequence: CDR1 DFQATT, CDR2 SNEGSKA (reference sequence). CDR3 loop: CSARGLIEAFF. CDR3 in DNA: TGCAGTGCTAGAGGCTTGATTGAAGCTTTCTTT.

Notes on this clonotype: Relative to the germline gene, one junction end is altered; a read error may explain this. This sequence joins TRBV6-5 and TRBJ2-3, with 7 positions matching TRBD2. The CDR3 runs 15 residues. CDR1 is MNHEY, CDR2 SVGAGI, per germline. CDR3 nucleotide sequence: TGTGCCAGCAGTTATTTGGATCAGCGGGGAGATACGCAGTCTTTT. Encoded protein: CASSYLDQRGDTQSF.

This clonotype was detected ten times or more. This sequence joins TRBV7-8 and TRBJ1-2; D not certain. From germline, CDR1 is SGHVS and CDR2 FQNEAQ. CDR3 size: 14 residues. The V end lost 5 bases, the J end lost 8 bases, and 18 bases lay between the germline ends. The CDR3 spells CASSQGRSWQGYTF. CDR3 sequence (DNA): TGTGCCAGCAGCCAAGGACGGAGCTGGCAGGGCTACACCTTC. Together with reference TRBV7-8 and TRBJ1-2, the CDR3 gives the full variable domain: GAGVSQSPRYKVAKRGQDVALRCDPISGHVSLFWYQQALGQGPEFLTYFQNEAQLDKSGLPSDRFFAERPEGSVSTLKIQRTQQEDSAVYLCASSQGRSWQGYTFGSGTRLTVV.

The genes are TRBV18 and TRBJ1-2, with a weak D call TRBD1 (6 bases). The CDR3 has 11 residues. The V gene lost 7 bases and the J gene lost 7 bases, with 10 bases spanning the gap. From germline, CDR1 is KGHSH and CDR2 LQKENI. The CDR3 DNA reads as TGTGCCAGCTGGGGGCTGGGTGGCTACACCTTC. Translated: CASWGLGGYTF.

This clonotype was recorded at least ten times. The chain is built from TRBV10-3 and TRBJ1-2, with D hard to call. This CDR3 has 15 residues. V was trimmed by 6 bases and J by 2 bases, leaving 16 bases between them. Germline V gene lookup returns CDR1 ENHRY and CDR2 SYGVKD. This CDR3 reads CAIRLDLQRNYGYTF. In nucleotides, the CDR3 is TGTGCCATCAGACTAGATTTACAGAGAAACTATGGCTACACCTTC.

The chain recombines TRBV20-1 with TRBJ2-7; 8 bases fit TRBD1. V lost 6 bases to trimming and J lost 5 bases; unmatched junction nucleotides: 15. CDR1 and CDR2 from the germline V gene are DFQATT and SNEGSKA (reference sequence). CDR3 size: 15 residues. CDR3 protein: CSALALTGGGNEQYF. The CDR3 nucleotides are TGCAGTGCCCTAGCTCTCACAGGGGGAGGAAACGAGCAGTACTTC.

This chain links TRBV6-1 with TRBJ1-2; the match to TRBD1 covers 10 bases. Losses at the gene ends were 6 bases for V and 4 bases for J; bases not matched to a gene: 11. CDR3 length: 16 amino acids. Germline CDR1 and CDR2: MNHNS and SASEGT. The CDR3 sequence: CASRALGTGAAYGYTF. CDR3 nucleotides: TGTGCCAGCAGGGCGCTTGGGACAGGGGCTGCCTATGGCTACACCTTC.

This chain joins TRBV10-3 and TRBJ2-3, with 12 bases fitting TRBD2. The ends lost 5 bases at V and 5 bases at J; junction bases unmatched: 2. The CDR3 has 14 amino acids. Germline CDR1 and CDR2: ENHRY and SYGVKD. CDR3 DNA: TGTGCCATCAGTCCTAGCGGGGGGGTAGATACGCAGTATTTT. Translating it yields CAISPSGGVDTQYF.

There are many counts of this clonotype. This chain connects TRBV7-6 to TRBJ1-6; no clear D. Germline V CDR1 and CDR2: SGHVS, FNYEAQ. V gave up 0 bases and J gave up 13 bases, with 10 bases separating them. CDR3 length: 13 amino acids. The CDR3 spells CASSLATASPLHF. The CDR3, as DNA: TGTGCCAGCAGCTTAGCGACCGCTTCTCCCCTCCACTTT.

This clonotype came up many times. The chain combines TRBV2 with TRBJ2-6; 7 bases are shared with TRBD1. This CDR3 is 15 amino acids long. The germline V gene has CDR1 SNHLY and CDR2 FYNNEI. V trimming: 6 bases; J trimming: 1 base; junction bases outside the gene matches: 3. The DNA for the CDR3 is TGTGCCAGCAGGACAGGGAATTCTGGGGCCAACGTCCTGACTTTC. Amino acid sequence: CASRTGNSGANVLTF. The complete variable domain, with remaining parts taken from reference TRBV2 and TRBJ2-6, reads EPEVTQTPSHQVTQMGQEVILRCVPISNHLYFYWYRQILGQKVEFLVSFYNNEISEKSEIFDDQFSVERPDGSNFTLKIRSTKLEDSAMYFCASRTGNSGANVLTFGAGSRLTVL.

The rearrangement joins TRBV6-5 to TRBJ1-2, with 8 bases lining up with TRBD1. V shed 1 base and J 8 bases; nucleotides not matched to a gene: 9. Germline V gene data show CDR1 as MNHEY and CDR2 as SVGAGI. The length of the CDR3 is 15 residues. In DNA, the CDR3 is TGTGCCAGCAGTTACTGGCGGGGGACAGGCGGGGGCTACACCTTC. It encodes CASSYWRGTGGGYTF.

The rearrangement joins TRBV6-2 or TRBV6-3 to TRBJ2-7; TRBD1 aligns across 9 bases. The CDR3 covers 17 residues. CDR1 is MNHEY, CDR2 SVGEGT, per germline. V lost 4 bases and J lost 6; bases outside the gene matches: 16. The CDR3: CASSSPGQGPLMSEQYF. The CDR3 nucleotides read TGTGCCAGCAGTTCACCGGGACAGGGTCCCTTGATGAGCGAGCAGTACTTC.

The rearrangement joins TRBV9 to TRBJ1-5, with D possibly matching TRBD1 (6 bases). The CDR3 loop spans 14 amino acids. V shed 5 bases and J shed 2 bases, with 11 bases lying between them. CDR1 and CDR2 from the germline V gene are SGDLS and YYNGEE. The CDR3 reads CASSRQAGNQPQHF. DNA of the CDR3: TGTGCCAGCAGTCGACAGGCGGGCAATCAGCCCCAGCATTTT.

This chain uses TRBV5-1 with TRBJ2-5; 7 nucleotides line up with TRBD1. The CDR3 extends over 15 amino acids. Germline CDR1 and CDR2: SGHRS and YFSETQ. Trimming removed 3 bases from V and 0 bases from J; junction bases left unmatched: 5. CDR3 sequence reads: CASSWRQGYQETQYF. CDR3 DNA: TGCGCCAGCAGCTGGAGACAGGGTTACCAAGAGACCCAGTACTTC.

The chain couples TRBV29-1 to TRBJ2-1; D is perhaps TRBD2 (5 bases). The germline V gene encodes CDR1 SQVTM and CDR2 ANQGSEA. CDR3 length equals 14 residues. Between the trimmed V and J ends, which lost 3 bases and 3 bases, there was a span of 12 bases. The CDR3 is CSVEYVTNYNEQFF. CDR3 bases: TGCAGCGTTGAGTATGTGACTAACTACAATGAGCAGTTCTTC.

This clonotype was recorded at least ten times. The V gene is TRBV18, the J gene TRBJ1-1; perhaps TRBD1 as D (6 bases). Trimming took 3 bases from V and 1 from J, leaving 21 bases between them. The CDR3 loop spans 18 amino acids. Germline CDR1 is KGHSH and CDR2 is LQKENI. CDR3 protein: CASSPKKIQGSENTEAFF. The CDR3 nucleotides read TGTGCCAGCTCACCCAAGAAAATCCAGGGGTCGGAGAACACTGAAGCTTTCTTT.

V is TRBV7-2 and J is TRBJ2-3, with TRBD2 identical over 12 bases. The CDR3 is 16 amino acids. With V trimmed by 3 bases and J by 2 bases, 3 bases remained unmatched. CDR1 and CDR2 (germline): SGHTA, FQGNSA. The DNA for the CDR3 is TGTGCCAGCAGCTTTCGACTAGCGGGAGACACAGATACGCAGTATTTT. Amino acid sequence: CASSFRLAGDTDTQYF.

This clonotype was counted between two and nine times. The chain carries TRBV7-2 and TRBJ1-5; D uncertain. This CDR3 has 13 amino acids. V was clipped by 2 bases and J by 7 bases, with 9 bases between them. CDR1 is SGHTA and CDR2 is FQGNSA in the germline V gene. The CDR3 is CASSLSSGQPQHF. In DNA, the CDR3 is TGTGCCAGCAGCTTAAGCTCGGGACAGCCCCAGCATTTT.